These 13 T cell receptor beta chains came from one sample sequenced in a study of T cell repertoires in cytomegalovirus infection (dated by TCRdb to between 2018 and 2021). TCRdb shows the sequencer as Illumina HiSeq 1500. TCRdb itself trimmed the public reads at Q25 with fastp, ran MiXCR and retained productive beta chains. Identical CDR3 protein sequences are pooled into one entry, listed with their most common genes and DNA. Recorded for this sample are some 920,000 distinct CDR3 sequences; approximately 31% of them occurred a single time. The leading ten clones occupy over 10% of the sample. This specimen's treatment or condition label, interpreted: in vitro stimulation with specific CMV peptide epitopes to enrich CMV-specific T cells. No antigen has been assigned to these receptors. The starting material was cultured CD8+ T cells from PBMCs, obtained from culture after CMV antigen stimulation. The receptors stem from a human donor in good health (CMV status not recorded). Some clones in this sample may be carry-over from other donors' samples.

V is TRBV27 and J is TRBJ1-5; perhaps TRBD1 as D (6 bases). With 2 bases removed from V and 5 bases from J, the gap between germline ends came to 10 bases. In germline, CDR1 is MNHEY, CDR2 SMNVEV (reference sequence). This CDR3 has 14 residues. This CDR3 reads CASSLGGPDQPQHF. The DNA of the CDR3 is TGTGCCAGCAGTTTAGGGGGGCCGGATCAGCCCCAGCATTTT.

This clonotype was observed at least ten times. The chain is built from TRBV7-8 and TRBJ1-6, with unresolved D. V gave up 1 base and J gave up 6 bases, with 10 bases separating them. From germline, CDR1 is SGHVS and CDR2 FQNEAQ. CDR3 size: 15 residues. The CDR3 sequence is CASSLEFAANSPLHF. In DNA, the CDR3 is TGTGCCAGCAGCTTAGAGTTCGCGGCTAATTCACCCCTCCACTTT.

Only a few counts were recorded for this clonotype. The chain is built from TRBV7-9 and TRBJ2-2, with 8 bases aligning to TRBD2. V shed 7 bases, J shed 0 bases, and the junction held 13 bases outside the gene matches. The CDR3 is 18 residues long. Germline loops: CDR1 SEHNR, CDR2 FQNEAQ (reference sequence). Here the CDR3 reads CASKPLVAGYPNTGELFF. In nucleotides, the CDR3 is TGTGCCAGCAAGCCCTTGGTAGCGGGGTACCCGAACACCGGGGAGCTGTTTTTT.

The chain links TRBV7-8 to TRBJ1-5; 11 bases match TRBD1. The CDR3 runs to 15 residues. With 5 bases clipped from V and 7 bases from J, the junction kept 7 bases outside the gene matches. CDR1 is SGHVS and CDR2 is FQNEAQ in the germline V gene. The CDR3 coding sequence is TGTGCCAGCAGCGAGGGGACAGGGGGTAGCCAGCCCCAGCATTTT. Amino acids: CASSEGTGGSQPQHF.

J is TRBJ2-7 and V is TRBV20-1; either TRBD1 or TRBD2 may fit D (5 bases each). The V end lost 3 bases, the J end lost 5 bases, and 14 bases lay between the germline ends. This CDR3 is 13 amino acids long. Germline CDR1 is DFQATT and CDR2 is SNEGSKA (reference sequence). The CDR3 nucleotides read TGCAGTGCTAGGGGGGAAAACGGGGACGAGCAGTACTTC. Encoded protein: CSARGENGDEQYF.

The chain couples TRBV7-9 to TRBJ2-7; 7 nucleotides line up with TRBD1. From germline, CDR1 is SEHNR and CDR2 FQNEAQ (reference sequence). J gave up 12 bases and V 2 bases, and 10 bases lay outside the gene matches. The CDR3 spans 13 residues. CDR3 sequence: CASSLPGQPIWYF. DNA of the CDR3: TGTGCCAGCAGCTTACCGGGACAGCCTATATGGTACTTC.

This chain uses TRBV14 with TRBJ1-2; D is perhaps TRBD1 (6 bases). From germline, CDR1 is SGHDN and CDR2 FVKESK. The CDR3 length is 15 residues. The V end lost 4 bases, the J end lost 4 bases, and 16 bases lay between the germline ends. The CDR3: CASSLLKGGGYGYTF. The CDR3 nucleotides read TGTGCCAGCAGCCTGCTGAAGGGGGGAGGCTATGGCTACACCTTC.

This clonotype was observed at least ten times. The chain is built from TRBV7-2 and TRBJ2-7; D ambiguous. Germline CDR1 and CDR2: SGHTA and FQGNSA. Trimming stripped 5 bases from V and 3 bases from J, with 8 bases between. The CDR3 spans 12 residues. The DNA of the CDR3 is TGTGCCAGCAGCCCTACACTCTACGAGCAGTACTTC. This gives the protein CASSPTLYEQYF.

This clonotype was counted between two and nine times. V is TRBV19 and J is TRBJ1-2, with D unclear. Germline values: CDR1 LNHDA, CDR2 SQIVND (reference sequence). V dropped 0 bases and J dropped 8 bases, with 13 bases sitting between them. This CDR3 comprises 14 residues. The chain's CDR3 is CASSIEADWWGYTF. CDR3 nucleotides: TGTGCCAGTAGTATAGAGGCCGACTGGTGGGGCTACACCTTC.

The sample holds many counts of this clonotype. The V and J genes are TRBV7-6 and TRBJ1-1, with D unclear. This CDR3 is 16 amino acids long. V gave up 5 bases and J gave up 0 bases, with 16 bases separating them. The germline V gene has CDR1 SGHVS and CDR2 FNYEAQ. CDR3 nucleotides: TGTGCCAGCAGCCCTGTTGGCGGCAACATGAACACTGAAGCTTTCTTT. It yields the protein CASSPVGGNMNTEAFF.

This clonotype came up a few times. The V call is TRBV7-2, the J call TRBJ2-1; 9 nucleotides line up with TRBD1. Germline V gives CDR1 SGHTA, CDR2 FQGNSA. The V segment lost 4 bases and the J segment 5 bases; nucleotides outside the gene matches: 9. This CDR3 is built from 16 residues. The CDR3 region has the DNA TGTGCCAGCAGCTCGCGGGGACAGGGAATGCACAATGAGCAGTTCTTC. Amino acids: CASSSRGQGMHNEQFF.

V gene TRBV2 combines with J gene TRBJ1-1; D is unclear. This CDR3 has 13 amino acids. Germline V CDR1 and CDR2: SNHLY, FYNNEI. V was shortened by 0 bases and J by 7 bases, with 9 bases between the two germline ends. This chain's CDR3 is CASSEAVGLEAFF. The CDR3 nucleotides read TGTGCCAGCAGTGAAGCGGTAGGGCTTGAAGCTTTCTTT. Using reference TRBV2 and TRBJ1-1 for the parts outside the CDR3, the full variable domain is EPEVTQTPSHQVTQMGQEVILRCVPISNHLYFYWYRQILGQKVEFLVSFYNNEISEKSEIFDDQFSVERPDGSNFTLKIRSTKLEDSAMYFCASSEAVGLEAFFGQGTRLTVV.

This clonotype was picked up a small number of times. The gene calls are TRBV7-2 and TRBJ1-6; the D gene is possibly TRBD1 (5 bases). Germline V gives CDR1 SGHTA, CDR2 FQGNSA. The CDR3 has 15 amino acids. V shed 3 bases and J shed 6 bases, with 12 bases lying between them. Here the CDR3 DNA reads TGTGCCAGCAGCTTCGCGGGACGGACTAATTCACCCCTCCACTTT. This translates into CASSFAGRTNSPLHF. The whole variable domain, remainder taken from reference TRBV7-2 and TRBJ1-6, is GAGVSQSPSNKVTEKGKDVELRCDPISGHTALYWYRQSLGQGLEFLIYFQGNSAPDKSGLPSDRFSAERTGGSVSTLTIQRTQQEDSAVYLCASSFAGRTNSPLHFGNGTRLTVT.